This T cell receptor (beta chain) was obtained from a study of blood T cell repertoires in COVID-19. The wider study: There were acute and convalescent COVID-19 samples, and they came from the United States, Italy and Spain. The cDNA or gDNA used as material had been derived from T cells, B-cell-depleted T cells, or PBMCs.

V lost 6 bases and J lost 0, with 11 bases in between. CDR3 length: 15 amino acids. Per the germline V gene, CDR1 is SNHLY and CDR2 is FYNNEI. This clone has a single count. Original handling: Estimated nucleated cell counts came from reference gene primer amplification. Clones were read by immunoSEQ multiplex PCR, and TCRdb kept only the in-frame ones, dropping some. V and J calls and clone size are copied from that table; D and trimming were computed from the DNA. The table includes 100,000 to 150,000 clones, roughly 90% detected once. The Seattle site enrolled patients during active infection and followed them longitudinally.

The chain couples TRBV2 to TRBJ2-2; weak D call: TRBD1 (6 bases). The sequencing input was peripheral blood. The TCR comes from a man aged 55 to 69 with COVID-19, enrolled during active disease. CDR3 loop: CASSDKGANTGELFF. Written as DNA, the CDR3 is TGTGCCAGCAGCGATAAGGGGGCGAACACCGGGGAGCTGTTTTTT.